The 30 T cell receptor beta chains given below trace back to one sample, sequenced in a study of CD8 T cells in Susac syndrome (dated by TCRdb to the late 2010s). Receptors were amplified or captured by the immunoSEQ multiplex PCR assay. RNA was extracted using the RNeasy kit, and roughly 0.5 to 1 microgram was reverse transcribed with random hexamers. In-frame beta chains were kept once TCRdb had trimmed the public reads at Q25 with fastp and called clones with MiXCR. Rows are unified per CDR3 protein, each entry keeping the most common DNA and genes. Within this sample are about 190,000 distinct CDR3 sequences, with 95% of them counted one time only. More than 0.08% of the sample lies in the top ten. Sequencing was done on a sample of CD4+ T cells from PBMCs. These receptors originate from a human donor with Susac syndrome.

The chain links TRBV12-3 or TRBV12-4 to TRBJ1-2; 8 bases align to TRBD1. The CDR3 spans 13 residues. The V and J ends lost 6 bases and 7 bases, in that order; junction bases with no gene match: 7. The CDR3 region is CASSPGQGFGYTF. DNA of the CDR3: TGTGCCAGCAGCCCCGGACAGGGCTTTGGCTACACCTTC.

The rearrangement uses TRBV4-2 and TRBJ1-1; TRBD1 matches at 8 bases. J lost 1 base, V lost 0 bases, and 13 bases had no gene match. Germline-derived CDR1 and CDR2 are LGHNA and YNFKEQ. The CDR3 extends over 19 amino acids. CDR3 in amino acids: CASSQDPISLTGANTEAFF. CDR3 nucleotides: TGTGCCAGCAGCCAAGATCCAATCTCCTTGACAGGGGCGAACACTGAAGCTTTCTTT.

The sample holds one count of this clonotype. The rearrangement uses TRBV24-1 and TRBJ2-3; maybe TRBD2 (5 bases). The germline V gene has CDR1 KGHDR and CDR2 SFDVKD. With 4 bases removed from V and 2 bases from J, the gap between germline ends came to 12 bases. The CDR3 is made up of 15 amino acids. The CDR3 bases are TGTGCCACCAGTGACACCTCGGGGTTCACAGATACGCAGTATTTT. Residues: CATSDTSGFTDTQYF.

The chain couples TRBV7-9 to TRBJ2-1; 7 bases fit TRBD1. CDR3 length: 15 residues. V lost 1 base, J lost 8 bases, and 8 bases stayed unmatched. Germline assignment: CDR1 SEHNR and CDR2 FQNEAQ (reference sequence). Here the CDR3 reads CASSLGRGNVDEQFF. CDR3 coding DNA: TGTGCCAGCAGCTTAGGCAGGGGGAATGTGGATGAGCAGTTCTTC.

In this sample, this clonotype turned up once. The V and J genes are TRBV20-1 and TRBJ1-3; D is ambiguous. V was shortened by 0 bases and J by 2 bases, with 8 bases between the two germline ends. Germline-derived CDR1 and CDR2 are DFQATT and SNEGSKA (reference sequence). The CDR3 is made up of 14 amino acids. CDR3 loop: CSARDSAAGNTIYF. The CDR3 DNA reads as TGCAGTGCTAGAGATTCGGCAGCTGGAAACACCATATATTTT.

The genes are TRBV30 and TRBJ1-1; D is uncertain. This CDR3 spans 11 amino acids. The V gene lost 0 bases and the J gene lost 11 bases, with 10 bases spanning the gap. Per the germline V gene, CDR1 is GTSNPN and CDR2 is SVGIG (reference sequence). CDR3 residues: CAWSVLLEAFF. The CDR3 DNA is TGTGCCTGGAGTGTACTCCTGGAGGCTTTCTTT.

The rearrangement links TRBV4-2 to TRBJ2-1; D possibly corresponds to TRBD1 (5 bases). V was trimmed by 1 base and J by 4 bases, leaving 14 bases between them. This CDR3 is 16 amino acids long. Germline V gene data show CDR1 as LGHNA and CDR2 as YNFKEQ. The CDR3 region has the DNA TGTGCCAGCAGCCAAGCCGGCAGGGCTATATACAATGAGCAGTTCTTC. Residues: CASSQAGRAIYNEQFF.

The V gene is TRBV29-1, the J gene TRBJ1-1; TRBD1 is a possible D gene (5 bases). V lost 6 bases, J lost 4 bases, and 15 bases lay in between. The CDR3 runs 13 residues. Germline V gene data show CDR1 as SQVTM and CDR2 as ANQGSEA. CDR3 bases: TGCAGCGTGGACAAGGGAAGTTTCACTGAAGCTTTCTTT. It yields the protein CSVDKGSFTEAFF.

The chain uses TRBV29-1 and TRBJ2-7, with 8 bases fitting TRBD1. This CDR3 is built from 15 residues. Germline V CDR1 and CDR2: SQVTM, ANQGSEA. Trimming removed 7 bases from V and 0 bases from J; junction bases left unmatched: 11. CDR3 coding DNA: TGCAGCGCCGTAAGACAGGGGCGAAGCTCCTACGAGCAGTACTTC. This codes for CSAVRQGRSSYEQYF.

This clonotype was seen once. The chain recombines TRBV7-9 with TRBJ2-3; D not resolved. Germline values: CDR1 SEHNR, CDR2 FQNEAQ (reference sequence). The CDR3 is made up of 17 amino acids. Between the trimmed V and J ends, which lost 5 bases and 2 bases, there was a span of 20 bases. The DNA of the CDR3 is TGTGCCAGCAGCCTCCTCCCTTCGGGCTTACTCACAGATACGCAGTATTTT. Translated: CASSLLPSGLLTDTQYF.

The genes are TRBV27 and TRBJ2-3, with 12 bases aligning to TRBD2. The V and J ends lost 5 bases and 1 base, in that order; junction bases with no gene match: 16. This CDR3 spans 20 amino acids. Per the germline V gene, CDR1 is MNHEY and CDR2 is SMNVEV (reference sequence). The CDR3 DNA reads TGTGCCAGCAGTCTCCCCCCTCTAGCGGGGGGGCTCTTAGGCACAGATACGCAGTATTTT. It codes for CASSLPPLAGGLLGTDTQYF.

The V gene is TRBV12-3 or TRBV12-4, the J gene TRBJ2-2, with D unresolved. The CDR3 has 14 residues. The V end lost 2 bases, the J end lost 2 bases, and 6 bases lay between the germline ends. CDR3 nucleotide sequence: TGTGCCAGCAGTTTATCAGTTAACACCGGGGAGCTGTTTTTT. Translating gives CASSLSVNTGELFF.

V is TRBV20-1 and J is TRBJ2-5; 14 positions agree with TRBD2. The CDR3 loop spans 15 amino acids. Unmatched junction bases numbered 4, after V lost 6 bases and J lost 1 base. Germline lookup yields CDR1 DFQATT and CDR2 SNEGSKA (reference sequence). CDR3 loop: CSAFGTSGGQETQYF. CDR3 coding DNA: TGCAGTGCGTTCGGGACTAGCGGGGGCCAAGAGACCCAGTACTTC.

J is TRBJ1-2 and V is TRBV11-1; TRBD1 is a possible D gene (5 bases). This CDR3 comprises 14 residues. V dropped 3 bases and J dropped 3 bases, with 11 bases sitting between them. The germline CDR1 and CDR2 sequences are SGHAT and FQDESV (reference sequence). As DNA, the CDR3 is TGTGCCAGCAGCTTGTCAGGGAGAGACTATGGCTACACCTTC. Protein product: CASSLSGRDYGYTF.

The CDR3, as DNA: TGTGCCAGCAGTTACGTCCAGGGTGGGGCTGAAGCTTTCTTT. Protein: CASSYVQGGAEAFF. This sequence joins TRBV6-6 and TRBJ1-1; possible D gene TRBD1, 5 bases. The CDR3 consists of 14 residues. Germline CDR1 reads MNHNY; CDR2 reads SVGAGI (reference sequence). The ends were cut back, 2 bases at V and 6 bases at J, with 13 bases in the middle.

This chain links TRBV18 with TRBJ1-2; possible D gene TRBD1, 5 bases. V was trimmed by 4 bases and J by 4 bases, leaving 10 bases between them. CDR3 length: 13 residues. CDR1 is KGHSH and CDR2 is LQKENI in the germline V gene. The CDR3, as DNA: TGTGCCAGCTCACGGGACTCGGGCTATGGCTACACCTTC. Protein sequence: CASSRDSGYGYTF.

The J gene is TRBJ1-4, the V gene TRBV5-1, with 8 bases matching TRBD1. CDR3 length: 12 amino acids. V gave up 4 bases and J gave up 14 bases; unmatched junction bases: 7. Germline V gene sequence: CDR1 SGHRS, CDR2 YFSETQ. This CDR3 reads CASSPDREALFF. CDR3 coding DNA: TGCGCCAGCAGCCCGGACAGGGAAGCTCTGTTTTTT.

The CDR3 loop reads CASSPPTEGQFF. In nucleotides, the CDR3 is TGTGCCAGCTCACCACCAACGGAAGGGCAGTTCTTC. The rearrangement joins TRBV18 to TRBJ2-1; D gene uncertain. The CDR3 runs to 12 residues. Trimming left V 0 bases short and J 12 bases short, with 9 bases between. Germline CDR1 is KGHSH and CDR2 is LQKENI.

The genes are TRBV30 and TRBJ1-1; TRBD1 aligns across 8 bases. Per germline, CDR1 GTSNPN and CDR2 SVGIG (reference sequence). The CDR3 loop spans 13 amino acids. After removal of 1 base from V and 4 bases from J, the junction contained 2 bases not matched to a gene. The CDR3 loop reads CAWSATGGTEAFF. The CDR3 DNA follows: TGTGCCTGGAGTGCCACAGGGGGCACTGAAGCTTTCTTT.

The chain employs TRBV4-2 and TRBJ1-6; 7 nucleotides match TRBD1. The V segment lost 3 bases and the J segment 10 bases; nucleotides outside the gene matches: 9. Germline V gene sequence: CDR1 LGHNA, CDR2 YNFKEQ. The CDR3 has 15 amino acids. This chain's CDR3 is CASSHPATGDSPLHF. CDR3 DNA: TGTGCCAGCAGCCATCCCGCCACAGGGGACTCACCCCTCCACTTT.

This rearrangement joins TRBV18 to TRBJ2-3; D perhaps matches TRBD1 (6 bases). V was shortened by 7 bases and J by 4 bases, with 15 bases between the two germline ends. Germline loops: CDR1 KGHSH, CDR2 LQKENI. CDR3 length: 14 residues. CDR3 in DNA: TGTGCCAGCTTCACTCCTACAGGGCCAGATACGCAGTATTTT. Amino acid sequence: CASFTPTGPDTQYF.

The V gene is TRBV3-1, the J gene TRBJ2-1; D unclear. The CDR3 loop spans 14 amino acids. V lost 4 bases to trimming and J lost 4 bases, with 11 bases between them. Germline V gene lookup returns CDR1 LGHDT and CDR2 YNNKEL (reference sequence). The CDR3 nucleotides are TGTGCCAGCAGCCGCCCGACTCTTTACAATGAGCAGTTCTTC. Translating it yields CASSRPTLYNEQFF.

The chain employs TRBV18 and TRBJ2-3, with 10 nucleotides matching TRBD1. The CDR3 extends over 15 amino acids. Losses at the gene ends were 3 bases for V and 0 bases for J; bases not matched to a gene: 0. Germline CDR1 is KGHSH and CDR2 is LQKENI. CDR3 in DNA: TGTGCCAGCTCACCGGGACAGGGGAGCACAGATACGCAGTATTTT. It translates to CASSPGQGSTDTQYF.

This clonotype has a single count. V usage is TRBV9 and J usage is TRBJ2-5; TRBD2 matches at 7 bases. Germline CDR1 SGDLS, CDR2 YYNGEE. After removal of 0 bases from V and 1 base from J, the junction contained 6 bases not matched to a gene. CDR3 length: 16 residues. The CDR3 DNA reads TGTGCCAGCAGCGTAGCTACTGGGACTATCCAAGAGACCCAGTACTTC. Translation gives CASSVATGTIQETQYF.

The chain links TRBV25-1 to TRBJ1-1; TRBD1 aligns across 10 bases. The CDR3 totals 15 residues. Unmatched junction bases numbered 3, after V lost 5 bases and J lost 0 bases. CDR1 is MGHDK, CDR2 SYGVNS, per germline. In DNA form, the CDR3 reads TGTGCCAGCAGTTGGACAGGGGGTATGAACACTGAAGCTTTCTTT. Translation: CASSWTGGMNTEAFF.

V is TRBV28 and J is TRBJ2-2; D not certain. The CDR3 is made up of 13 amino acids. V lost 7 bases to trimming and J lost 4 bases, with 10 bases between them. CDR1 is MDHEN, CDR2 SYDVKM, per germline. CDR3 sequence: CASKYMGTGELFF. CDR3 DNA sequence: TGTGCCAGCAAGTACATGGGCACCGGGGAGCTGTTTTTT.

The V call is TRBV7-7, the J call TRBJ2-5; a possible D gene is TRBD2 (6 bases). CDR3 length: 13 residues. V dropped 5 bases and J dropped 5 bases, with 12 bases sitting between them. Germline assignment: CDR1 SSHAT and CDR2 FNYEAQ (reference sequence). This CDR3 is CASSRDFWETQYF. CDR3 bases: TGTGCCAGCAGCAGGGACTTTTGGGAGACCCAGTACTTC.

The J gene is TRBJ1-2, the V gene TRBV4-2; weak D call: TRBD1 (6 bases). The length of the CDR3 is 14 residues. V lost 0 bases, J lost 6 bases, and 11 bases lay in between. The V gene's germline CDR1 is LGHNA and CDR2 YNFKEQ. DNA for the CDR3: TGTGCCAGCAGCCAAGAGGGGGGCGTAGATGGCTACACCTTC. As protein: CASSQEGGVDGYTF.

This CDR3 is CSAKIQGSGTEAFF. CDR3 DNA: TGCAGCGCTAAAATACAGGGGAGCGGCACTGAAGCTTTCTTT. V usage is TRBV29-1 and J usage is TRBJ1-1; 7 nucleotides align to TRBD1. Germline CDR1 and CDR2: SQVTM and ANQGSEA. The V gene end was trimmed by 7 bases and the J gene end by 4 bases; junction bases not matched to a gene: 12. This CDR3 region has 14 residues.

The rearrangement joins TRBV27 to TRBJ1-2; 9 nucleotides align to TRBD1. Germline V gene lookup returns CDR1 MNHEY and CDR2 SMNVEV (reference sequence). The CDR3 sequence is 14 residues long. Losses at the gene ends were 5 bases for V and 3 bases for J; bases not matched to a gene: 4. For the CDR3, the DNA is TGTGCCAGCAGTCGGGACAGGGCGGACTATGGCTACACCTTC. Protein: CASSRDRADYGYTF.